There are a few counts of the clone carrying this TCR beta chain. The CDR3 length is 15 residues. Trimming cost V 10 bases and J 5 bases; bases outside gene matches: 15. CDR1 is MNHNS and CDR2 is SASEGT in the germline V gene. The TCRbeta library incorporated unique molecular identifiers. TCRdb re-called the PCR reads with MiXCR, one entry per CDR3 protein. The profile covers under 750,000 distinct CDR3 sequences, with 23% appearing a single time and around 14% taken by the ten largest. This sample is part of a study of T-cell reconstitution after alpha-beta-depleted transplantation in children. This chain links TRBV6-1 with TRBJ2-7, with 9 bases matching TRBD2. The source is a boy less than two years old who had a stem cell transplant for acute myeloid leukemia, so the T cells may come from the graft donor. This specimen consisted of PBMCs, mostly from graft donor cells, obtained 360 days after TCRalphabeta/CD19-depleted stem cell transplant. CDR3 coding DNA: TGTGCCACCGCCCCAGGGGGTAGCGGGGGAAACGAGCAGTACTTC. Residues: CATAPGGSGGNEQYF.